Listed below are T cell receptor beta chains from one sample, sequenced in a study of regulatory T cells in long-lasting Graves disease. Via MiXCR, TCRdb re-called the multiplex PCR reads, giving one row per CDR3 protein. The sample shows roughly 700,000 distinct CDR3 sequences, around 32% of them seen only once. Here the sequenced sample was peripheral blood mononuclear cells (PBMCs), taken when the disease was refractory, from a patient treated with antithyroid drugs. The origin of the receptors is a female donor with Graves disease. CDR3s include the opening cysteine and the closing phenylalanine or tryptophan. A D gene is named only where the DNA matches it firmly. Size is omitted from some rows. Given values are once, few, many or a class for expanded clones.

cdr3_aa | cdr3_nt | v_call | d_call | j_call | clone_size
CASSPDRAESPLHF | TGTGCCAGCAGCCCGGACAGGGCTGAGTCACCCCTCCACTTT | TRBV7-9 | TRBD1 | TRBJ1-6 | .
CASSYSVTAGNQPQHF | TGTGCCAGCAGTTACTCTGTGACAGCAGGCAATCAGCCCCAGCATTTT | TRBV6-2/TRBV6-3 | . | TRBJ1-5 | .
CASRTTGVNYGYTF | TGTGCCAGCAGAACCACAGGGGTGAACTATGGCTACACCTTC | TRBV2 | TRBD1 | TRBJ1-2 | many
CASSPGQGWNTIYF | TGTGCCAGCAGTCCCGGACAGGGTTGGAACACCATATATTTT | TRBV28 | TRBD1 | TRBJ1-3 | .
CASSEGVGMGMQLSQHF | TGTGCCAGCAGTGAAGGGGTTGGAATGGGGATGCAGTTGTCCCAGCATTTT | TRBV6-1 | . | TRBJ1-5 | few
CASSLVGAGGTVTKNIQYF | TGTGCCAGCAGTTTAGTGGGGGCAGGGGGCACCGTTACCAAAAACATTCAGTACTTC | TRBV12-3/TRBV12-4 | TRBD1 | TRBJ2-4 | few
CASRQDSSTNEKLFF | TGTGCCAGCAGGCAAGACAGCTCAACTAATGAAAAACTGTTTTTT | TRBV7-8 | . | TRBJ1-4 | .
CASSDHPPGIGNQPQHF | TGTGCCAGCAGTGATCATCCCCCCGGGATCGGCAATCAGCCCCAGCATTTT | TRBV6-1 | . | TRBJ1-5 | few
CASSVGGRVTYEQYF | TGTGCCAGCAGCGTAGGTGGTAGGGTTACCTACGAGCAGTACTTC | TRBV9 | . | TRBJ2-7 | few
CASTAGQGAYYGYTF | TGTGCCAGCACCGCTGGACAGGGGGCATACTATGGCTACACCTTC | TRBV12-3/TRBV12-4 | TRBD1 | TRBJ1-2 | many
CATSLGAGGYEQYF | TGTGCCACCAGCTTAGGGGCGGGAGGCTACGAGCAGTACTTC | TRBV15 | TRBD2 | TRBJ2-7 | many
CSVRTDNTEAFF | TGCAGCGTTCGGACAGACAACACTGAAGCTTTCTTT | TRBV29-1 | . | TRBJ1-1 | few
CASTKIGEGLNQPQHF | TGTGCCAGCACCAAAATAGGGGAAGGCCTTAATCAGCCCCAGCATTTT | TRBV7-9 | . | TRBJ1-5 | few
CASSLVGGAGNYGYTF | TGTGCCAGCAGCTTAGTAGGGGGCGCGGGGAACTATGGCTACACCTTC | TRBV7-2 | TRBD1 | TRBJ1-2 | .
CASSLALGETYEQYF | TGTGCCAGCAGCTTAGCCCTGGGGGAGACCTACGAGCAGTACTTC | TRBV7-6 | . | TRBJ2-7 | .
CASSLVTGLAGGPAGANVLTF | TGTGCCAGCAGCTTAGTCACCGGACTAGCGGGAGGGCCTGCTGGGGCCAACGTCCTGACTTTC | TRBV11-2 | TRBD2 | TRBJ2-6 | .
CSAREGHRGTGNTIYF | TGCAGTGCTAGAGAGGGCCACAGGGGCACTGGAAACACCATATATTTT | TRBV20-1 | TRBD1 | TRBJ1-3 | few
CASSMDGGATNEKLFF | TGTGCCAGCAGCATGGACGGAGGTGCAACTAATGAAAAACTGTTTTTT | TRBV5-6 | . | TRBJ1-4 | .
CASSLTDVSYEQYF | TGTGCCAGCAGCTTGACGGACGTCTCCTACGAGCAGTACTTC | TRBV5-6 | . | TRBJ2-7 | once
CASSVGDSYEQYF | TGTGCCAGCAGCGTAGGTGATTCCTACGAGCAGTACTTC | TRBV9 | . | TRBJ2-7 | few
CASSLSGQSGNTIYF | TGTGCCAGCAGTTTATCGGGACAGTCTGGAAACACCATATATTTT | TRBV28 | TRBD1 | TRBJ1-3 | .
CGARDARGNYGYTF | TGCGGTGCTAGAGATGCCAGGGGTAACTATGGCTACACCTTC | TRBV20-1 | . | TRBJ1-2 | .
CASSLGTVPNSPLHF | TGTGCCAGCAGCTTGGGGACAGTTCCAAATTCACCCCTCCACTTT | TRBV11-3 | TRBD1 | TRBJ1-6 | .
CASSGTRANYGYTF | TGTGCCAGCAGTGGGACAAGAGCTAACTATGGCTACACCTTC | TRBV2 | . | TRBJ1-2 | .
CSAIRGRAEAFF | TGCAGTGCTATCAGGGGAAGGGCTGAAGCTTTCTTT | TRBV20-1 | . | TRBJ1-1 | many
CASSRRTGLKSGGELFF | TGTGCCAGCAGCCGTAGGACAGGGCTAAAGTCGGGCGGGGAGCTGTTTTTT | TRBV12-3/TRBV12-4 | TRBD1 | TRBJ2-2 | .
CASSQRDRLREQYF | TGTGCCAGCAGCCAACGGGACAGGCTGCGGGAGCAGTACTTC | TRBV3-1 | TRBD1 | TRBJ2-7 | few
CAISEWGQETQYF | TGTGCCATCAGTGAGTGGGGACAGGAGACCCAGTACTTC | TRBV10-3 | TRBD1 | TRBJ2-5 | many
CASSPTGETGYEQYF | TGTGCCAGCAGCCCTACAGGGGAGACTGGCTACGAGCAGTACTTC | TRBV11-2 | TRBD1 | TRBJ2-7 | .
CASSPKAGGRTEAFF | TGTGCCAGCAGTCCCAAGGCAGGTGGGAGAACTGAAGCTTTCTTT | TRBV27 | . | TRBJ1-1 | many
CSARANSGGGTQYF | TGCAGTGCTAGGGCAAATAGCGGAGGGGGGACCCAGTACTTC | TRBV20-1 | . | TRBJ2-5 | many
CASSLRGIGLVEEAQYF | TGTGCCAGCAGCCTCCGTGGTATCGGACTAGTAGAAGAGGCCCAGTACTTC | TRBV11-2 | TRBD2 | TRBJ2-5 | few
CASSPTYSGNTIYF | TGTGCCAGCAGTCCCACATACTCTGGAAACACCATATATTTT | TRBV6-1 | . | TRBJ1-3 | .
CASSELAGVSYGYTF | TGTGCCAGCAGTGAATTGGCAGGGGTTTCCTATGGCTACACCTTC | TRBV6-1 | . | TRBJ1-2 | many
CASRWDRRSSYNSPLHF | TGTGCCAGCAGATGGGACAGGCGGAGCTCCTATAATTCACCCCTCCACTTT | TRBV2 | TRBD1 | TRBJ1-6 | .
CASSLVGRANTEAFF | TGTGCCAGCAGCTTAGTAGGTCGGGCGAACACTGAAGCTTTCTTT | TRBV7-9 | . | TRBJ1-1 | .
CASWDPFFGYTF | TGTGCCAGCTGGGATCCATTTTTTGGCTACACCTTC | TRBV6-4 | . | TRBJ1-2 | .
CASTREALTTGELFF | TGTGCCAGTACGAGAGAGGCGTTAACAACCGGGGAGCTGTTTTTT | TRBV6-2/TRBV6-3 | . | TRBJ2-2 | .
CSASIRTRGTEAFF | TGCAGTGCTAGCATCAGGACCCGCGGCACTGAAGCTTTCTTT | TRBV20-1 | . | TRBJ1-1 | .
CASRKGAGNTEAFF | TGTGCCAGCAGGAAAGGGGCTGGGAACACTGAAGCTTTCTTT | TRBV2 | . | TRBJ1-1 | many
CASSFRSGRDQETQYF | TGTGCCAGCAGTTTCCGCAGCGGGAGGGACCAAGAGACCCAGTACTTC | TRBV27 | TRBD2 | TRBJ2-5 | few
CASSLTLRSGYTF | TGTGCCAGCAGCTTAACGTTAAGAAGTGGCTACACCTTC | TRBV7-3 | . | TRBJ1-2 | .
CASSSQGPDTGELFF | TGTGCCAGCAGTTCACAGGGTCCGGACACCGGGGAGCTGTTTTTT | TRBV6-5 | . | TRBJ2-2 | .
CASSLKGAGGELFF | TGCGCCAGCAGCTTGAAGGGGGCTGGCGGGGAGCTGTTTTTT | TRBV5-1 | TRBD1 | TRBJ2-2 | .
CASSLRRAYTEAFF | TGTGCCAGCAGCCTACGTAGGGCGTACACTGAAGCTTTCTTT | TRBV14 | . | TRBJ1-1 | .
CASTSTGGQPQHF | TGTGCCAGTACCTCGACAGGAGGTCAGCCCCAGCATTTT | TRBV19 | . | TRBJ1-5 | few
CSARLTGSSYEQYF | TGCAGTGCTCGCCTAACAGGGTCCTCCTACGAGCAGTACTTC | TRBV20-1 | . | TRBJ2-7 | .
CASSLEATAYEQYF | TGCGCCAGCAGCTTGGAGGCCACCGCCTACGAGCAGTACTTC | TRBV5-1 | . | TRBJ2-7 | few
CSVESGVAEAFF | TGCAGCGTTGAGTCAGGGGTGGCTGAAGCTTTCTTT | TRBV29-1 | . | TRBJ1-1 | .
CASSLALISKGEAFF | TGTGCCAGCAGTTTAGCGCTTATTAGTAAGGGTGAAGCTTTCTTT | TRBV12-3/TRBV12-4 | . | TRBJ1-1 | many
CASTVTGTTLAGEASGKNIQYF | TGTGCCAGCACTGTAACAGGGACAACCCTAGCGGGAGAAGCCAGCGGCAAAAACATTCAGTACTTC | TRBV2 | TRBD2 | TRBJ2-4 | .
CSATKPDQPQHF | TGCAGTGCTACGAAACCGGATCAGCCCCAGCATTTT | TRBV20-1 | . | TRBJ1-5 | .
CASSRTGVRGETQYF | TGTGCCAGCAGCCGAACAGGGGTTCGGGGAGAGACCCAGTACTTC | TRBV11-2 | TRBD1 | TRBJ2-5 | many
CASSEPGQGGEKLFF | TGTGCCAGCAGTGAACCGGGACAGGGGGGTGAAAAACTGTTTTTT | TRBV28 | TRBD1 | TRBJ1-4 | .
CASSFWEGSYEQYF | TGTGCCAGCAGTTTTTGGGAAGGCTCCTACGAGCAGTACTTC | TRBV12-3/TRBV12-4 | . | TRBJ2-7 | .
CASSLAQGWGYEQYF | TGTGCCAGCAGCTTAGCACAGGGTTGGGGGTACGAGCAGTACTTC | TRBV11-2 | . | TRBJ2-7 | .
CSVEVRGRGGYTF | TGCAGCGTTGAAGTCAGGGGGCGGGGTGGCTACACCTTC | TRBV29-1 | TRBD1 | TRBJ1-2 | .
CSARREGTSQPQHF | TGCAGTGCTCGGCGGGAGGGAACGAGCCAGCCCCAGCATTTT | TRBV20-1 | . | TRBJ1-5 | few
CASSYKDSGTTEAFF | TGTGCCAGCAGTTACAAAGACAGTGGGACCACTGAAGCTTTCTTT | TRBV6-2/TRBV6-3 | . | TRBJ1-1 | few